Sequencing of this T cell receptor (beta chain) was carried out in a study of blood T cells in healthy people across ages. Study-level findings and limits: A strong correlation between TCR beta diversity and naive T cell percentage was seen. Diversity estimates from one million T cells were considered underestimates.

Together with a sample-barcoded 5' primer, a J-beta primer mix was included in a second PCR lasting about 6 to 12 cycles. Via MiXCR, TCRdb re-called the 5' RACE reads, giving one row per CDR3 protein. The repertoire includes around 1,700,000 distinct CDR3 sequences, approximately 30% of them detected once, and 7.7% sits in the top ten. Details on this clonotype: Its antigen is currently unknown.

J lost 8 bases, V lost 6 bases, and 6 bases had no gene match. The germline CDR1 and CDR2 sequences are DFQATT and SNEGSKA (reference sequence). CDR3 length equals 12 residues. Every participating donor contributed 8.5 to 10 milliliters of peripheral blood through a draw. Each sample had at least 6 million PBMCs isolated. The source material was blood. The clonotype was recovered from a woman in her twenties or thirties in good health. The chain is built from TRBV20-1 and TRBJ2-1; 8 bases map to TRBD1. The CDR3: CSAPGQGHEQFF. The DNA for the CDR3 is TGCAGTGCCCCTGGACAGGGCCATGAGCAGTTCTTC.